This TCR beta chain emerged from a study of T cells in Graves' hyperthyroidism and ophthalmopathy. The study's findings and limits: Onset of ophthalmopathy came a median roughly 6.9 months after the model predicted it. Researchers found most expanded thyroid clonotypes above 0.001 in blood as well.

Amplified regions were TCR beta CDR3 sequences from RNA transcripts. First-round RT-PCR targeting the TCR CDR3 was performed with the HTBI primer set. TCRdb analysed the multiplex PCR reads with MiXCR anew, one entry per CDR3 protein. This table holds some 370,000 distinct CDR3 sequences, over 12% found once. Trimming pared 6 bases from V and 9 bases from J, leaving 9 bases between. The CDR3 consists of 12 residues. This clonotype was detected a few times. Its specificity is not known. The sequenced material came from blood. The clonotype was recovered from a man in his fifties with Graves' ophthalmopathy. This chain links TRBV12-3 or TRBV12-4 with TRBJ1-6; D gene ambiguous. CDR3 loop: CASSRARSPLHF. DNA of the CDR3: TGTGCCAGCAGCCGCGCGCGTTCACCCCTCCACTTT.